This T cell receptor (beta chain) stems from a study of T cell responses to AZD1222 COVID-19 vaccine. Study-wide results and limits: Unmutated regions of variants are reportedly targeted by nearly half of spike-specific TCRs.

About this clone itself: As yet, its antigen is unknown.

Only in-frame clones appear in the TCRdb table, and some are missing; sequencing was by immunoSEQ multiplex PCR. The sample shows about 110,000 clones, roughly 90% of them seen only once. Sequences were derived from peripheral blood, sampled on day 0 of MenACWY control vaccination. This clonotype was sampled from an adult in good health.

The DNA of the CDR3 is TGTGCCAGCAGTTACTCGATGACAGGGGTTTCCTACGAGCAGTACTTC. As protein: CASSYSMTGVSYEQYF. The gene calls are TRBV6-2 or TRBV6-3 and TRBJ2-7; 8 positions match TRBD1. The V gene end was trimmed by 0 bases and the J gene end by 1 base; junction bases not matched to a gene: 5. The CDR3 length is 16 residues. Looked up from germline, CDR1 is MNHEY and CDR2 is SVGEGT.